These 5 T cell receptor beta chains came from one sample sequenced in a study of shared clonotypes between healthy human individuals (TCRdb year 2020). The protocol used for the library was the immunoSEQ multiplex PCR assay. TCRdb obtained this table from immuneACCESS and retained in-frame rearrangements with V and J assigned. These tables miss some clones; where compared with another copy, unresolved V genes account for less than half of the shortfall, and the remainder is unexplained. Counted in this sample were about 360,000 clones; less than 75% of them appeared once. The biggest ten clones account for under 11% of the sample. The sequenced sample consisted of memory CD4+ T cells sorted from blood. What this sample's cell subset or site label stands for: CD45RA-negative fraction. These receptors came from a man under 40 in good health.

The chain couples TRBV19 to TRBJ2-3; tentatively, D is TRBD1 (5 bases). Trimming stripped 1 base from V and 1 base from J, with 12 bases between. The CDR3 length is 16 residues. Germline-derived CDR1 and CDR2 are LNHDA and SQIVND (reference sequence). CDR3 nucleotides: TGTGCCAGTAGTATAGGTCACGACAGTGGCACAGATACGCAGTATTTT. Its translation: CASSIGHDSGTDTQYF.

The chain is built from TRBV5-1 and TRBJ2-1; tentatively, D is TRBD1 (6 bases). The V end was cut by 0 bases, the J end by 3 bases, with 10 bases between. The germline V gene has CDR1 SGHRS and CDR2 YFSETQ. This CDR3 region has 15 residues. The DNA of the CDR3 is TGCGCCAGCAGCTTGGCCGACAGGCTCTACAATGAGCAGTTCTTC. This sequence encodes CASSLADRLYNEQFF.

This clone was seen a few times. The chain combines TRBV5-1 with TRBJ2-3; weak D call: TRBD1 (5 bases). The CDR3 totals 14 residues. Germline-derived CDR1 and CDR2 are SGHRS and YFSETQ. V shed 0 bases and J shed 7 bases, with 12 bases lying between them. The CDR3 nucleotides are TGCGCCAGCAGCTTGGAACAGGCGCACCATACGCAGTATTTT. It translates to CASSLEQAHHTQYF.

A few counts support this clone. The CDR3 DNA follows: TGTGCCAGCAGCTTAGGAGGCGCGTCCTACGAGCAGTACTTC. As protein: CASSLGGASYEQYF. The J gene is TRBJ2-7, the V gene TRBV7-2, with D hard to call. Looked up from germline, CDR1 is SGHTA and CDR2 is FQGNSA. This CDR3 spans 14 amino acids. The germline V and J ends were trimmed by 1 base and 1 base, with 8 bases remaining between them.

The chain recombines TRBV5-1 with TRBJ2-3, with a tentative D call TRBD1 (7 bases). CDR3 length: 16 amino acids. The germline V gene encodes CDR1 SGHRS and CDR2 YFSETQ. V lost 4 bases and J 4 bases, leaving 19 bases between the germline ends. CDR3 DNA: TGCGCCAGCAGCCCCGGAGGGGGCAGGGGGGCAGATACGCAGTATTTT. This codes for CASSPGGGRGADTQYF.